This is a list of T cell receptor beta chains from one sample in a study of cytomegalovirus exposure and HLA in healthy donors. Clones were sequenced by immunoSEQ multiplex PCR, and TCRdb holds only the in-frame ones, with some missing. Here the sample spans 150,000 to 200,000 clones, approximately 78% being singletons. The specimen sequenced was PBMCs. These receptors all come from a woman aged 18-35 years in good health and CMV-seronegative. CDR3s include the opening cysteine and the closing phenylalanine or tryptophan. The D gene is left open where the match is weak. Only some rows state a clone size, as once, few, many or a class for expanded clones.

>TRBJ2-5|TRBV5-6|NA|TRBD2
CASSLGLEETQYF
TGTGCCAGCAGCTTAGGACTAGAAGAGACCCAGTACTTC
>TRBJ1-1|TRBV29-1|NA|NA
CSVEDNRRNTEAFF
TGCAGCGTTGAAGATAACAGGAGGAACACTGAAGCTTTCTTT
>TRBJ1-1|TRBV5-1|few|NA
CASSHLGAETEAFF
TGCGCCAGCAGCCATTTAGGGGCTGAGACTGAAGCTTTCTTT
>TRBJ2-7|TRBV28|NA|NA
CASSFLAPYEQYF
TGTGCCAGCAGTTTCCTAGCCCCCTACGAGCAGTACTTC
>TRBJ1-2|TRBV28|NA|NA
CASRPLGGGYTF
TGTGCCAGCAGACCCCTCGGAGGGGGCTACACCTTC
>TRBJ1-5|TRBV7-9|NA|TRBD1
CASSPDRGVGQPQHF
TGTGCCAGCAGCCCCGACAGGGGCGTCGGTCAGCCCCAGCATTTT
>TRBJ2-5|TRBV13|NA|NA
CASSSQGPQETQYF
TGTGCCAGCAGCTCCCAGGGTCCCCAAGAGACCCAGTACTTC
>TRBJ2-1|TRBV6-5|NA|TRBD1
CASSRQGYNEQFF
TGTGCCAGCAGCCGACAGGGGTACAATGAGCAGTTCTTC
>TRBJ1-1|TRBV28|NA|TRBD1
CASSPRQGWNTEAFF
TGTGCCAGCAGTCCGCGACAGGGTTGGAACACTGAAGCTTTCTTT
>TRBJ2-3|TRBV13|NA|TRBD2
CASSLSRTSGVNTQYF
TGTGCCAGCAGCTTAAGTAGGACTAGCGGCGTGAATACGCAGTATTTT
>TRBJ2-1|TRBV4-2|NA|NA
CASSQGGVIEQFF
TGTGCCAGCAGCCAAGGGGGGGTTATTGAGCAGTTCTTC
>TRBJ1-1|TRBV2|few|TRBD1
CAGNRGVTEAFF
TGTGCCGGTAACAGGGGGGTCACTGAAGCTTTCTTT
>TRBJ1-4|TRBV4-2|NA|NA
CASSQGGGRGTNEKLFF
TGTGCCAGCAGCCAAGGAGGAGGTCGGGGAACTAATGAAAAACTGTTTTTT
>TRBJ2-7|TRBV4-3|NA|TRBD2
CASSQNPGLATPYEQYF
TGCGCCAGCAGCCAAAACCCGGGACTAGCTACCCCCTACGAGCAGTACTTC
>TRBJ2-7|TRBV9|NA|NA
CASSVAGDFSEQYF
TGTGCCAGCAGCGTAGCCGGAGATTTTTCCGAGCAGTACTTC
>TRBJ2-4|TRBV6-1|NA|TRBD1
CASRVTGGVKNIQYF
TGTGCCAGCAGAGTTACAGGGGGCGTCAAAAACATTCAGTACTTC
>TRBJ1-2|TRBV30|NA|NA
CAWTLGGLRFYTF
TGTGCCTGGACTTTGGGGGGGCTAAGATTCTACACCTTC
>TRBJ2-3|TRBV27|NA|NA
CASSSRDSDTQYF
TGTGCCAGCAGTTCCAGGGATTCAGATACGCAGTATTTT
>TRBJ1-1|TRBV7-9|NA|NA
CSSSLPRRQAALTEAFF
TGTTCCAGCAGCCTGCCGCGACGACAGGCGGCACTCACTGAAGCTTTCTTT
>TRBJ2-7|TRBV7-9|NA|NA
CASSSTEVYEQYF
TGTGCCAGCAGCTCTACGGAGGTCTACGAGCAGTACTTC
>TRBJ1-5|TRBV7-2|NA|NA
CASSLAPLTSNQPQHF
TGTGCCAGCAGCTTAGCTCCCCTCACTTCAAATCAGCCCCAGCATTTT
>TRBJ2-2|TRBV9|NA|NA
CASSATGTANTGELFF
TGTGCCAGCAGCGCGACCGGGACTGCGAACACCGGGGAGCTGTTTTTT
>TRBJ2-2|TRBV15|NA|TRBD2
CATSRDKRLAGKMNTGELFF
TGTGCCACCAGCAGAGATAAGCGACTAGCGGGTAAAATGAACACCGGGGAGCTGTTTTTT
>TRBJ1-5|TRBV2|few|NA
CASRDKQPQHF
TGTGCCAGCAGGGACAAGCAGCCCCAGCATTTT
>TRBJ2-1|TRBV5-1|NA|NA
CASSLDLQGTFNNEQFF
TGCGCCAGCAGCTTAGATCTCCAGGGCACTTTTAACAATGAGCAGTTCTTC
>TRBJ2-1|TRBV28|once|TRBD2
CASSLLTSGVGEQFF
TGTGCCAGCAGTTTATTGACTAGCGGGGTGGGGGAGCAGTTCTTC
>TRBJ1-5|TRBV6-6|NA|NA
CASRGRQVDNQPQHF
TGTGCCAGCAGAGGGCGACAGGTAGACAATCAGCCCCAGCATTTT
>TRBJ2-5|TRBV9|NA|TRBD2
CASSVGGGSETQYF
TGTGCCAGCAGCGTAGGAGGCGGGAGCGAGACCCAGTACTTC
>TRBJ1-1|TRBV11-3|NA|NA
CASSVGQRMNTEAFF
TGTGCCAGCAGCGTTGGACAGCGAATGAACACTGAAGCTTTCTTT
>TRBJ2-1|TRBV19|NA|TRBD1
CASSIRGGTGRIGEQFF
TGTGCCAGTAGTATACGAGGGGGGACAGGACGTATAGGCGAGCAGTTCTTC
>TRBJ2-3|TRBV6-5|NA|NA
CASSDRSSTDTQYF
TGTGCCAGCAGTGACAGGTCTAGCACAGATACGCAGTATTTT
>TRBJ2-5|TRBV27|NA|NA
CASSHLGSKETQYF
TGTGCCAGCAGCCACCTCGGGTCAAAAGAGACCCAGTACTTC
>TRBJ1-2|TRBV9|NA|NA
CTSSFSRGVYGYTF
TGTACCAGCAGCTTCTCTCGGGGAGTCTATGGCTACACCTTC
>TRBJ2-5|TRBV7-9|few|TRBD1
CASSLVERQGGGETQYF
TGTGCCAGCAGCTTAGTAGAAAGACAGGGGGGCGGAGAGACCCAGTACTTC
>TRBJ2-5|TRBV7-9|NA|TRBD2
CASSFLAGFAETQYF
TGTGCCAGCAGCTTTTTAGCGGGATTTGCGGAGACCCAGTACTTC
>TRBJ2-1|TRBV19|NA|NA
CASSEYNEQFF
TGTGCCAGTAGTGAGTACAATGAGCAGTTCTTC
>TRBJ1-6|TRBV9|NA|NA
CASSVDTSSPLHF
TGTGCCAGCAGCGTAGACACCTCTTCACCCCTCCACTTT
>TRBJ2-7|TRBV28|NA|NA
CASKPTLHGLPYEQYF
TGTGCCAGCAAGCCCACCCTCCATGGACTTCCCTACGAGCAGTACTTC
>TRBJ2-1|TRBV27|NA|NA
CASSPPGLSSYNEQFF
TGTGCCAGCAGTCCGCCCGGACTTAGCTCCTACAATGAGCAGTTCTTC